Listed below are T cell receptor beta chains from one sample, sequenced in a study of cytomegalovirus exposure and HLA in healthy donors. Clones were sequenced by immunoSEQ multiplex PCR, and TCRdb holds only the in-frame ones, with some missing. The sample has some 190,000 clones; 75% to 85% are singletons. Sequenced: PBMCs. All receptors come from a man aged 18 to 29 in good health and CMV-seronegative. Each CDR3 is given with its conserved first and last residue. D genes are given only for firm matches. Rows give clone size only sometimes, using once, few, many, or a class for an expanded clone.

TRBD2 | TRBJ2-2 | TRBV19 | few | CASSIRGAGELFF | TGTGCCAGTAGTATCCGGGGGGCCGGGGAGCTGTTTTTT
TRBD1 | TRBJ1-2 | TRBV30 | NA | CAWGTGGLGYGYTF | TGTGCCTGGGGGACAGGGGGCCTTGGCTATGGCTACACCTTC
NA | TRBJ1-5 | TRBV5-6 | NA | CASSVREPNQPQHF | TGTGCCAGCAGCGTCCGGGAGCCCAATCAGCCCCAGCATTTT
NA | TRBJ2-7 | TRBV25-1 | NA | CASSDKPWGTNEQYF | TGTGCCAGCAGTGATAAGCCCTGGGGGACAAACGAGCAGTACTTC
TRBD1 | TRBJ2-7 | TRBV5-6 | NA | CASSLGDRTGGRQYF | TGTGCCAGCAGCTTGGGGGACAGGACCGGAGGTAGGCAGTACTTC
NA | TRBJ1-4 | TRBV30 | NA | CAWSEGHLNNNEKLFF | TGTGCCTGGAGTGAGGGACATCTGAATAATAATGAAAAACTGTTTTTT
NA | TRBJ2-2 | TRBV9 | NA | CASTLGGTGELFF | TGTGCCAGCACCCTCGGGGGTACCGGGGAGCTGTTTTTT
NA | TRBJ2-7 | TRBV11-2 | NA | CASSPTGGAYEQYF | TGTGCCAGCAGTCCTACAGGGGGGGCCTACGAGCAGTACTTC
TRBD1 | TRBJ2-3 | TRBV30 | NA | CAWAEGQGATDTQYF | TGTGCCTGGGCTGAGGGACAGGGGGCTACAGATACGCAGTATTTT
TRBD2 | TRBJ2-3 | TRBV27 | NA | CASNLGLAGGDTQYF | TGTGCCAGCAACCTGGGACTAGCGGGAGGAGATACGCAGTATTTT
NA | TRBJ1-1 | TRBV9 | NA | CASNPTGANTEAFF | TGTGCCAGCAACCCGACAGGTGCGAACACTGAAGCTTTCTTT
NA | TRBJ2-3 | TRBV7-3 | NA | CASSLSGSTDTQYF | TGTGCCAGCAGCCTTAGCGGAAGCACAGATACGCAGTATTTT
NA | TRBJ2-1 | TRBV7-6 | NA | CASSHSNVGEQFF | TGTGCCAGCAGCCACAGTAATGTTGGGGAGCAGTTCTTC
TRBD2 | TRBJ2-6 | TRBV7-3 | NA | CASSLSTSGGANVLTF | TGTGCCAGCAGCCTCTCGACTAGCGGGGGGGCCAACGTCCTGACTTTC
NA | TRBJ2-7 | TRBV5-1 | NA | CASSLAQGYSYEQYF | TGCGCCAGCAGCTTGGCACAGGGTTACTCCTACGAGCAGTACTTC
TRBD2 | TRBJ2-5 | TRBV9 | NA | CASSVLGSGDRETQYF | TGTGCCAGCAGCGTGTTAGGCAGCGGGGACCGGGAGACCCAGTACTTC
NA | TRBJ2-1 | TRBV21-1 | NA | CASIWTGGNNEQFF | TGTGCCAGCATCTGGACAGGGGGAAACAATGAGCAGTTCTTC
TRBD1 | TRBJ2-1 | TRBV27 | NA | CASTRQGPYNEQFF | TGTGCCAGCACGCGACAGGGACCCTACAATGAGCAGTTCTTC
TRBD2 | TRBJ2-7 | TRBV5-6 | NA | CATGGGSYEQYF | TGTGCCACCGGCGGGGGTTCCTACGAGCAGTACTTC
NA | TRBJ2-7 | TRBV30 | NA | CAWRLAESSYEQYF | TGTGCCTGGAGGTTAGCGGAGAGCTCCTACGAGCAGTACTTC
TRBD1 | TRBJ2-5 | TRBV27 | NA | CASSSPPGQGNQETQYF | TGTGCCAGCAGTTCACCTCCGGGACAGGGAAACCAAGAGACCCAGTACTTC
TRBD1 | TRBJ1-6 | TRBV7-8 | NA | CASSHGQESSYNSPLHF | TGTGCCAGCAGCCACGGACAGGAGAGCTCCTATAATTCACCCCTCCACTTT
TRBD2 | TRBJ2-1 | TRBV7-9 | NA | CASSETGPGGAYNEQFF | TGTGCCAGCAGCGAGACGGGACCGGGGGGGGCCTACAATGAGCAGTTCTTC
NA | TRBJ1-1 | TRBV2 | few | CASRLFQNTEAFF | TGTGCCAGCAGGTTGTTCCAGAACACTGAAGCTTTCTTT
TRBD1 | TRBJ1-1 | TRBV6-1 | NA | CASSPGQRTEAFF | TGTGCCAGCAGCCCGGGACAGCGCACTGAAGCTTTCTTT
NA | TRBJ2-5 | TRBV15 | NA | CATSRDQGGETQYF | TGTGCCACCAGCAGAGATCAGGGAGGAGAGACCCAGTACTTC
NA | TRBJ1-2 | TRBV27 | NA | CASRREKGSNYGYTF | TGTGCCAGCAGAAGGGAGAAGGGATCTAACTATGGCTACACCTTC
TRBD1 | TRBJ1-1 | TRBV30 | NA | CAWKGTGTGQAFF | TGTGCCTGGAAGGGGACAGGGACGGGACAAGCTTTCTTT
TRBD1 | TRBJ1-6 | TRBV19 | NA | CASSISGTGNSPLHF | TGTGCCAGTAGTATCTCGGGGACAGGGAATTCACCCCTCCACTTT
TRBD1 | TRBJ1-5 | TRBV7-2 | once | CASSLGTGNPGNQPQHF | TGTGCCAGCAGCTTAGGGACAGGCAACCCGGGCAATCAGCCCCAGCATTTT
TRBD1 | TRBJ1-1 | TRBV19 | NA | CASSIRGRGGDTEAFF | TGTGCCAGTAGTATCAGGGGGCGAGGTGGTGACACTGAAGCTTTCTTT
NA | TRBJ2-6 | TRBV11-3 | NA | CASSFGGLPGANVLTF | TGTGCCAGCAGCTTTGGGGGCCTCCCTGGGGCCAACGTCCTGACTTTC
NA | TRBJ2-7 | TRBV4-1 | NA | CASSQVYESSYEQYF | TGCGCCAGCAGCCAAGTGTACGAGAGCTCCTACGAGCAGTACTTC
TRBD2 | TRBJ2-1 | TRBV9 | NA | CASSRLAGGPEQFF | TGTGCCAGCAGCAGACTAGCGGGGGGCCCTGAGCAGTTCTTC
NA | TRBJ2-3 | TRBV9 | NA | CASSPQGDTQYF | TGTGCCAGCAGCCCGCAGGGGGATACGCAGTATTTT
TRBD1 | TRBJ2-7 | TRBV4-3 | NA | CASSQSGTGRHEQYF | TGCGCCAGCAGCCAATCCGGGACAGGTCGACACGAGCAGTACTTC
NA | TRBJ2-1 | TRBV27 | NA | CASSLEGYNEQFF | TGTGCCAGCAGCCTGGAGGGGTACAATGAGCAGTTCTTC
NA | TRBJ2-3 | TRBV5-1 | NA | CASSLDFAFTDTQYF | TGCGCCAGCAGCTTAGATTTTGCGTTCACAGATACGCAGTATTTT
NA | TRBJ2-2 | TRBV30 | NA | CAWSVNRVNGELFF | TGTGCCTGGAGTGTAAACAGGGTGAACGGGGAGCTGTTTTTT
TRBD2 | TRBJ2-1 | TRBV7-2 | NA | CASSLAFGSSGSDEQFF | TGTGCCAGCAGCTTAGCCTTCGGGTCTAGCGGGAGCGATGAGCAGTTCTTC
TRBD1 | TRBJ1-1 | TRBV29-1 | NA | CSVVRQGGDTEAFF | TGCAGCGTTGTCCGACAGGGGGGGGACACTGAAGCTTTCTTT
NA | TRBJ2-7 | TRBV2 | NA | CASSETGFYYEQYF | TGTGCCAGCAGTGAAACTGGGTTTTACTACGAGCAGTACTTC
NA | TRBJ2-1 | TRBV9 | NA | CASSPPWTGTQPNEQFF | TGTGCCAGCAGCCCCCCCTGGACGGGGACTCAGCCCAATGAGCAGTTCTTC
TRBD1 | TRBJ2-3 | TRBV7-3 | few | CASSPGSGGHDTQYF | TGTGCCAGCAGCCCTGGGTCAGGGGGCCACGATACGCAGTATTTT
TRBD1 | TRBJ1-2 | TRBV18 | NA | CASSQPTGDHYTF | TGTGCCAGCTCACAGCCGACAGGGGATCACTACACCTTC
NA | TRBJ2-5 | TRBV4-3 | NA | CASSPGTQETQYF | TGCGCCAGCAGCCCAGGGACTCAAGAGACCCAGTACTTC
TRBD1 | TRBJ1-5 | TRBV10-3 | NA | CAISSGQGEYSNQPQHF | TGTGCCATCAGCTCGGGACAGGGGGAATATAGCAATCAGCCCCAGCATTTT
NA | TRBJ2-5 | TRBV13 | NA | CASSLYGDIQIGETQYF | TGTGCCAGCAGCTTATATGGGGACATCCAGATCGGGGAGACCCAGTACTTC
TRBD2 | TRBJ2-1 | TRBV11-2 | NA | CASSPGLAGEGSYNEQFF | TGTGCCAGCAGCCCCGGACTAGCGGGGGAGGGATCCTACAATGAGCAGTTCTTC
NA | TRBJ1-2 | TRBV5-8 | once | CASSLVFPPGRAGYTF | TGTGCCAGCAGCTTGGTGTTCCCCCCGGGGAGGGCTGGCTACACCTTC
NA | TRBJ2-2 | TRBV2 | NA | CASSDKAINTGELFF | TGTGCCAGCAGTGATAAAGCGATTAACACCGGGGAGCTGTTTTTT
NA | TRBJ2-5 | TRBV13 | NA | CASSSGLQETQYF | TGTGCCAGCAGCTCCGGACTCCAAGAGACCCAGTACTTC
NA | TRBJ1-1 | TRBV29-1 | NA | CSVERGITEAFF | TGCAGCGTTGAAAGGGGAATCACTGAAGCTTTCTTT
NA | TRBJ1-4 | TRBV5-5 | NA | CASSLIPQEKLFF | TGTGCCAGCAGCCTCATCCCCCAGGAAAAACTGTTTTTT